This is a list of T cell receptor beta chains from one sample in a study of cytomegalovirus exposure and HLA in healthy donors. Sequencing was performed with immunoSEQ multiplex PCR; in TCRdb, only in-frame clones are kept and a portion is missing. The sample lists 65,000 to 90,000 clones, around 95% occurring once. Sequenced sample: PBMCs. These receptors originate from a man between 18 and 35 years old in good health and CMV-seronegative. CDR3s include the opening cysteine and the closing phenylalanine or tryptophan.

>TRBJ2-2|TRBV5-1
CASSSTSGLTTGELFF
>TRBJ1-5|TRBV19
CASTPVGTSNQPQHF
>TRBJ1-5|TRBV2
CASRGQGTPQPQHF
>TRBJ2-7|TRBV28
CASSLSLGQGKRHEQYF
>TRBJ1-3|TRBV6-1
CASSEGVRPSGNTIYF
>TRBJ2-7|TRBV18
CASSPTGTGSNEQYF
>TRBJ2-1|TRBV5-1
CASSWQGDNEQFF
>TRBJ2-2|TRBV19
CASISGGMELFF
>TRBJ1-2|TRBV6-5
CASSTGTGHGYTF
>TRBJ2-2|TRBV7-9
CASSPPAATGELFF
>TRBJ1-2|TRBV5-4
CASSLGDLGGSYGYTF
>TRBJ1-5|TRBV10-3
CAISDIGQGGQPQHF
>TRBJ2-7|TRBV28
CASSAAGTGAPRNYEQYF
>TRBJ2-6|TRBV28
CASSSPAGANVLTF
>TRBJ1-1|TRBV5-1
CASSLQGQFMNTEAFF
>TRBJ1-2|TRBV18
CASSPETGSYGYTF
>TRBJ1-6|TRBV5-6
CASSARVSSYNSPLHF
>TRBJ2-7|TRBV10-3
CAISGEGPRSYEQYF
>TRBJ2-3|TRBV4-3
CASSQAGTSTDTQYF
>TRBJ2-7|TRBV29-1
CSVGWTGSYEQYF
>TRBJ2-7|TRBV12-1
CASSHTGWRGRSEQYF
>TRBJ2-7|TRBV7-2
CASSPAASPGEQYF
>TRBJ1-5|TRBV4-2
CASSQVRDSNQPQHF
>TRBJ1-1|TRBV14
CASTYSGGTEAFF
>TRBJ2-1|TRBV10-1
CASSEKTGVKGNEQFF
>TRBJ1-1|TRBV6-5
CASYGAPGEAFF